The entry below gives a single T cell receptor beta chain sequence along with its context. Its antigen is still unknown. This clone may be a read error of a much larger clone one base away. This CDR3 contains 13 residues. The germline V gene encodes CDR1 ENHRY and CDR2 SYGVKD. Between the trimmed V and J ends, which lost 5 bases and 3 bases, there was a span of 10 bases. This sample was included in a study of Graves' ophthalmopathy and Graves' hyperthyroidism. Study summary: Hyperthyroidism is called stable when no ophthalmopathy develops within 18 months of follow-up.

Clinical symptoms, serum thyroxine, TRAb, thyroid ultrasound and orbital computed tomography determined diagnosis. Study-wide points: Ophthalmopathy progression was predicted by the model at less than 71% sensitivity and less than 75% specificity. Most clonotypes expanded in thyroid above 0.001 frequency were present in blood too.

Amplified material comprised TCR beta CDR3 regions derived from RNA transcripts. The workflow started with a first-round RT-PCR run with HTBI primers and then moved on to a second-round multiplex PCR. One entry per CDR3 protein results from TCRdb running MiXCR on the multiplex PCR reads. Among over a million distinct CDR3 sequences listed, about two fifths were seen once. The chain has TRBV10-3 and TRBJ2-5; D may be TRBD2 (5 bases). The sample consisted of peripheral blood or thyroid tissue (not recorded which). The TCR sequence derives from an adult man with Graves' hyperthyroidism. CDR3 sequence (DNA): TGTGCCATCAGTTACCGGGGAGAAGAGACCCAGTACTTC. It is translated as CAISYRGEETQYF.